The present TCR beta chain was sequenced within a study of cytomegalovirus exposure and HLA in healthy donors (dated by TCRdb to 2015 to 2018). General notes on the study: In an earlier analysis of approximately 640 of the donors, 250 to 300 Gb of sequence data and 117 million unique TCR beta sequences from approximately 180 million T cells were reported. An early release that covered some 640 HLA-typed donors contained approximately 300 gigabases of sequencing data and some 87 million unique TCR sequences. Among the roughly 390 genotyped donors, around 81% belonged to the genetic ancestry cluster associated with self-reported Caucasian donors. The study was designed to test whether signatures of past pathogen exposure could be identified by cataloging public T cell receptors. The study used immunosequencing to profile the T cell repertoires of about 670 subjects and linked those repertoires to cytomegalovirus serostatus. Along with the roughly 700-subject first cohort, a separate validation cohort of over a hundred different subjects was used. To predict cytomegalovirus infection status, the study brought together high-throughput TCR immunosequencing, statistical association of individual TCRs with disease status, and machine learning. In a later analysis, previously published TCR beta repertoires from some 640 donors were re-analyzed and high-resolution HLA genotyping was added so that TCR occurrence patterns could be studied. The later analysis used no new phenotypic data to find candidate immune exposures, relying instead on TCR beta sequences and their occurrence across donors. An earlier analysis of around 580 of the donors used high-throughput TCR beta sequencing to judge whether each TCR beta V gene segment behaved as functional or pseudogenic. Donor age, sex, ethnicity and CMV serostatus were compiled together with the repertoire data. In a later genetic analysis, genome-wide SNP genotypes for about three fifths of the 666 donors were used, and that subset was treated as a discovery cohort. Every repertoire in the discovery cohort had been generated on one and the same sequencing platform. HLA typing covered class I and class II loci at four-digit resolution. Typing coverage differed by locus: A, B, C, DRB1 and DQB1 were typed in about 620-630 donors, DQA1 in about 500, DPA1 in approximately 600, and DPB1 in about 450. About five DR-DQ haplotypes were handled as single units for association and clustering because linkage in the cohort was strong. On average, 235,054 unique TCR beta nucleotide sequences were sequenced per donor among several hundred genotyped donors of the cohort, with roughly 18% of those sequences being non-productive. Study-wide findings and limitations: Because HLA typing was missing for some donors at each locus, association tests included only the typed subset. The study listed approximately 150 TCR beta chains as associated with cytomegalovirus. According to a later genetic analysis, donors in an Asian-associated ancestry cluster had fewer N-insertions in productive TCRs than the roughly 700-donor mean. A later analysis found that most CMV-associated TCR beta chains appeared HLA-restricted, with HLA associations seemingly driven largely by CMV exposure. The authors suggested that the approach could potentially be extended to other disease states and immunological phenotypes. In an earlier analysis of about 540 of the donors, most TCR beta V segments were observed in productive rearrangements about 90% or about 30% of the time, broadly matching IMGT annotations. A further reported finding was that TCR beta sequences accurately predicted the HLA-A and HLA-B alleles for most subjects in the first cohort. Only TCR beta chains were sequenced in this cohort, and the absence of alpha or paired-chain data limited detectable features. The sequencing pipeline was judged likely to have produced a cluster of highly shared sequence variants as a technical artifact. In a later genetic analysis, a missense DCLRE1C variant was associated with V-gene and J-gene trimming of TCR beta chains, and the association was replicated in an independent cohort. The 87-base-pair reads could not distinguish some IMGT-functional V segments, including TRBV6-2 and TRBV6-3, so those segments were excluded. At a false discovery rate of 0.05, a later analysis linked 15,000 to 20,000 TCR beta sequences to specific HLA alleles. While some public TCRs were present in many individuals, most TCR sequences turned up only very rarely across donors. Linkage disequilibrium might explain the correlated functional status among segregating V segments, but an unknown experimental factor could not be ruled out. The classifier was reported to diagnose cytomegalovirus status with high specificity and sensitivity in both the original and validation cohorts. Over 15 rarely observed V segments, including chromosome 9 orphons, were excluded from the earlier analysis of about 500 of the donors because counts were too low. A later analysis found that HLA-associated TCR beta chains were more clonally expanded and had lower generation probabilities than equally common non-associated chains. The only immune exposure information available for the cohort was CMV serostatus. When HLA alleles, especially DR and DQ, strongly co-occurred, attributing TCR associations to individual alleles was difficult. In a later analysis, the rate of TCR association differed among HLA loci, with DRB1 alleles having the most associated TCRs and HLA-C alleles having the fewest. Presence/absence analyses assumed roughly uniform sequencing depth across donors, an assumption that may not hold. A later analysis reported that several top co-occurrence clusters appeared linked to parvovirus B19, influenza, CMV and Epstein-Barr virus. A few of the identified cytomegalovirus-associated TCR beta chains were confirmed in vitro to be specific for cytomegalovirus antigens.

In total, around 600 healthy bone marrow donors made up the cohort. At the time of sampling, all cohort members were nominally healthy, though unrecorded immune exposures were likely present. The donor tested CMV seronegative, placing the donor among the 350 or so seronegative members of the cohort. Each donor provided a peripheral blood sample, and peripheral blood mononuclear cells were used for TCR beta sequencing. The Qiagen DNeasy Blood Extraction Kit was used to extract genomic DNA from the blood cell samples. For this clone: Its recognized antigen is unknown. No base qualities exist here, and no much larger clone lies one base off it.

Preparation of the library involved the immunoSEQ multiplex PCR assay. The multiplex PCR relied on a mix of 60 forward primers for TCR Vbeta segments and 13 reverse primers for TCR Jbeta segments. A multiplex PCR assay on genomic DNA amplified the CDR3 region of rearranged TCR beta genes. The amplified TCR beta libraries were sequenced on the Illumina HiSeq System as 87-base-pair reads. In the paper's pipeline: Across the 666 repertoires, a later analysis counted 60 million to 90 million unique TCR beta chains, 8.5 million to 12 million of which were shared by at least two donors. To remove PCR and sequencing errors, raw reads were error-corrected and collapsed into unique sequences using a nearest-neighbor algorithm that merged closely related sequences. CDR3 sequences were aligned to IMGT reference sequences to assign V, D and J gene segments. For a sequence to be retained, at least a six-nucleotide match to both a V gene segment and a J gene segment was required. A rearrangement counted as productive if the CDR3 had no stop codons and remained in frame with V and J, and every other rearrangement counted as non-productive. Following IMGT convention, CDR3 was defined as the stretch from the second conserved V-encoded cysteine to the conserved J-encoded phenylalanine. Sequences without an unambiguous match to a single V gene segment were excluded from the earlier analysis of about 640 of the donors. In an earlier analysis of approximately 590 of the donors, V segments were called functional above 56.7% productive rearrangements and were called segregating when the between-donor standard deviation exceeded 5%. A statistical classification framework was built for diagnosing cytomegalovirus status from the catalog of TCR beta chain sequences. In a later analysis, TCR nucleotide sequences were compared against IMGT/GENE-DB human TR gene sequences so that V and J genes could be assigned. A later analysis assigned CDR3 sequences and most-parsimonious VDJ recombination scenarios with the TCRdist pipeline. In a later analysis, each TCR beta chain was defined by its CDR3 amino acid sequence together with its V-gene family, and reads lacking a unique V-gene family were excluded. In a later analysis, nearly 600 highly shared, low-generation-probability nucleotide sequences were removed to address suspected cross-contamination and a sequencing artifact. A later analysis calculated a clonal expansion index for each public chain from normalized within-repertoire ranks of inferred template counts. Generation probabilities in a later analysis came from a VDJ recombination model fitted to out-of-frame rearrangements, and those results were checked against IGoR. Hypergeometric tests were used in a later analysis to score TCR-TCR, TCR-HLA and TCR-CMV co-occurrence, with a repertoire-size bias correction applied to the TCR pairs. False discovery rates were estimated in a later analysis by permuting HLA or CMV assignments 20 times. A later analysis grouped co-occurring TCRs with DBSCAN, adding TCRdist sequence similarity when clustering within HLA-allele-positive subsets. Co-occurrence clustering excluded repertoires with fewer than 30,000 or more than 120,000 public chains, plus five with anomalous nucleotide sharing. TCRdb took over this immuneACCESS table, retaining in-frame rearrangements with V and J assigned. Such tables are incomplete; in checked studies, under half of the missing clones stem from an unresolved V gene, and the remainder is unexplained. V and J calls and clone size are as listed in that table; D and trimming were resolved from the DNA. The sample table contains about 120,000 clones; only one count was recorded for 66% of them. The ten biggest clones cover more than 1.5% of the sample.

From its cysteine to its phenylalanine, the CDR3 spans 12 amino acids. Only CDR3 DNA is held: 36 bases, read in frame from base 1. Trimming takes 6 bases from V and 10 bases from J, and the germline ends sit 15 bases apart. CDR1 and CDR2 are read off the germline V gene as MDHEN and SYDVKM. The V gene is TRBV28 and the J gene is TRBJ1-1; possibly the D gene is TRBD1, per 6 matching bases. The sequenced sample was PBMCs. The clonotype was recovered from a man younger than 35 in good health and CMV-seronegative. The nucleotides are TGTGCCAGCAGCTCCGTAGGGGGTGGAGCTTTCTTT. Its product reads: CASSSVGGGAFF.